This T cell receptor beta chain appears in the sequencing data of a study of T cells after yellow fever vaccination. For the study at large: SMART-Seq v4 Ultra Low Input prepared libraries from low-cell fractions. The study, taken as a whole, reports: Most primary-vaccination clones reappeared after the booster (about 95% CD4, about 87% CD8). In FACS-sorted repertoires, abundant clonotypes from the bulk population could appear as contaminants.

Trimming pared 5 bases from V and 0 bases from J, leaving 17 bases between. CDR1 is SGHTA, CDR2 FQGNSA, per germline. This CDR3 region has 16 residues. A word on this clonotype: The antigen remains undetermined.

They built TCR cDNA with 5'RACE template switching, a step that put in a universal primer site and UMIs. Via MiXCR, TCRdb re-called the 5' RACE reads, giving one row per CDR3 protein. The table lists just under 600,000 distinct CDR3 sequences, less than 15% of them singletons. J is TRBJ2-7 and V is TRBV7-2, with D tentatively TRBD2 (6 bases). Sequenced material: PBMCs, taken on the day of the yellow fever booster vaccination. The TCR sequence derives from a man aged 25-45 years who received the YFV17D yellow fever vaccine. The CDR3 bases are TGTGCCAGCAGCCCGACTCTAGCGTCCAGCTCCTACGAGCAGTACTTC. It translates to CASSPTLASSSYEQYF.